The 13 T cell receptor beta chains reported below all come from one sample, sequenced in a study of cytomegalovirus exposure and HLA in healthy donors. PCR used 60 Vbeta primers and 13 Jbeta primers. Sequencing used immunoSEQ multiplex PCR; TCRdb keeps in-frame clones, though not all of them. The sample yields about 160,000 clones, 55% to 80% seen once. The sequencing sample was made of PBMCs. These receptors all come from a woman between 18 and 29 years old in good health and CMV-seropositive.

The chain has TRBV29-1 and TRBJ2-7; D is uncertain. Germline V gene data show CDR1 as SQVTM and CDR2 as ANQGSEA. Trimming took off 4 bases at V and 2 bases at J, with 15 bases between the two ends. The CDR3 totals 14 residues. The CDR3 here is CSVVLSSRTYEQYF. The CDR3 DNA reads TGCAGCGTTGTATTATCTAGTCGGACCTACGAGCAGTACTTC.

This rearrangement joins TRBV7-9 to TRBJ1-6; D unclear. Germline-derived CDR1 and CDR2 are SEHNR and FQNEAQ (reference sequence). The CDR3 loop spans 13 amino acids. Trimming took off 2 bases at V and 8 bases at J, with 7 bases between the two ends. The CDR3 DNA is TGTGCCAGCAGCTTACCTCCGGATTCACCCCTCCACTTT. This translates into CASSLPPDSPLHF.

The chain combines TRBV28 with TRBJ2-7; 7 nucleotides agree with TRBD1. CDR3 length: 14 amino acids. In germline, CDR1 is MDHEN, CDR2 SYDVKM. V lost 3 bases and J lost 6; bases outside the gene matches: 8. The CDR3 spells CASSFPDRAVEQYF. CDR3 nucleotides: TGTGCCAGCAGTTTTCCCGACAGGGCAGTCGAGCAGTACTTC.

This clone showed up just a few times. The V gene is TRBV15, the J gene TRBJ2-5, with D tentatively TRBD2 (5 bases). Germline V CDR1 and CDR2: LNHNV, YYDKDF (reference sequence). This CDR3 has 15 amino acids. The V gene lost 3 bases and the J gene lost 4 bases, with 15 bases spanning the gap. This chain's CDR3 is CATSSRPNGGETQYF. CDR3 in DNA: TGTGCCACCAGCAGCAGACCCAACGGAGGAGAGACCCAGTACTTC.

CDR3 sequence (DNA): TGTGCCACCAAGACAGGGCGAAACTGGAACACTGAAGCTTTCTTT. Translated: CATKTGRNWNTEAFF. The chain employs TRBV13 and TRBJ1-1, with 7 bases lining up with TRBD1. Germline assignment: CDR1 PRHDT and CDR2 FYEKMQ (reference sequence). J was trimmed by 1 base and V by 10 bases; bases with no gene match: 12. The CDR3 loop spans 15 amino acids.

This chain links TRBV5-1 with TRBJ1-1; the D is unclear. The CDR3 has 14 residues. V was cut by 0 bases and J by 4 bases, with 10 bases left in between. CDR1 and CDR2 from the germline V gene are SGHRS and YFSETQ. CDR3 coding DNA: TGCGCCAGCAGCTTGGGTCCGGGAGCCACTGAAGCTTTCTTT. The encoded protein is CASSLGPGATEAFF.

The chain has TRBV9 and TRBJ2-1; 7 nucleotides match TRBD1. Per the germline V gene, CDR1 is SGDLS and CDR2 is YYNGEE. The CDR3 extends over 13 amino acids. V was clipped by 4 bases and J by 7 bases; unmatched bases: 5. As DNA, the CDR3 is TGTGCCAGCAGCCTCCAGGGGGTGAATGAGCAGTTCTTC. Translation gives CASSLQGVNEQFF.

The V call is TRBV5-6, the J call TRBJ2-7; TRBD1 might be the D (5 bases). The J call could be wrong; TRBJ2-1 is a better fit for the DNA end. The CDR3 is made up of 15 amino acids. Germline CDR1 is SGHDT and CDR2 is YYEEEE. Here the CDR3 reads CASSPTVDSYNEQFF. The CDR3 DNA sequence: TGTGCCAGCAGCCCGACGGTCGACAGTTACAATGAGCAGTTCTTC.

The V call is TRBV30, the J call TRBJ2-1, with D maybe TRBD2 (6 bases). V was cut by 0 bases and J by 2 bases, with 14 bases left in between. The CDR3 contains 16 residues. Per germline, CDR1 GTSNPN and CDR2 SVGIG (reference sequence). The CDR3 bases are TGTGCCTGGAGTGTGGGGGGAGGACTGCCCTACAATGAGCAGTTCTTC. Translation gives CAWSVGGGLPYNEQFF.

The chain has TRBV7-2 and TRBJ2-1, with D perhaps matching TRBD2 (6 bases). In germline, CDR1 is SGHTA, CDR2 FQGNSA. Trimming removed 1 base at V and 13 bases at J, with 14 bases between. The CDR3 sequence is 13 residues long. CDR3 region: CASSLEGSGTQFF. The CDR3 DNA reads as TGTGCCAGCAGCTTAGAAGGGTCCGGGACTCAGTTCTTC.

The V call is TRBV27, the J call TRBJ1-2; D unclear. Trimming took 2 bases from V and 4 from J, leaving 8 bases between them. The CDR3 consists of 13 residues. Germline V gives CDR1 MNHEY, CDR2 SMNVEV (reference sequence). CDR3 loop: CASSLLSVYGYTF. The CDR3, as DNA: TGTGCCAGCAGTTTACTTTCCGTCTATGGCTACACCTTC.

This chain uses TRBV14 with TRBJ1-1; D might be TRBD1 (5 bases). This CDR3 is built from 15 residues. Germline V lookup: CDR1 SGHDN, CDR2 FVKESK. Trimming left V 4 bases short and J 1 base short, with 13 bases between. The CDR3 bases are TGTGCCAGCAGCCTGGGACTTCCTTGGAACACTGAAGCTTTCTTT. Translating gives CASSLGLPWNTEAFF.

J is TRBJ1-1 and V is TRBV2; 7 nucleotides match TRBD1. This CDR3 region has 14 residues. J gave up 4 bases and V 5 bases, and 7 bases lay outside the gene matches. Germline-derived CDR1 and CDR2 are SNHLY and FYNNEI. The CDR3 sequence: CASSFGNRGTEAFF. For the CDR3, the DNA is TGTGCCAGCAGTTTTGGTAACAGGGGCACTGAAGCTTTCTTT. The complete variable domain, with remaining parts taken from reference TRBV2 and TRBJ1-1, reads EPEVTQTPSHQVTQMGQEVILRCVPISNHLYFYWYRQILGQKVEFLVSFYNNEISEKSEIFDDQFSVERPDGSNFTLKIRSTKLEDSAMYFCASSFGNRGTEAFFGQGTRLTVV.